This is a list of T cell receptor beta chains from one sample in a study of blood T cells in healthy people across ages. TCRdb reprocessed the 5' RACE reads via MiXCR and lists one record per CDR3 protein. This repertoire shows around 1,500,000 distinct CDR3 sequences, approximately 28% found once; its top ten account for roughly 8%. Material for sequencing was blood. Receptor source: a woman in her twenties or thirties in good health. Both conserved end residues are part of each CDR3. A D gene is named only where the DNA matches it firmly. Rows may omit the clone size; those that give it use once, few, many or a size class.

-	TRBJ1-2	TRBV2	TRBD1	CASSAGQDFYGYTF	TGTGCCAGCAGTGCCGGACAGGATTTCTATGGCTACACCTTC
-	TRBJ2-7	TRBV20-1	TRBD1	CSARDGTVYEQYF	TGCAGTGCTAGAGATGGGACAGTATACGAGCAGTACTTC
many	TRBJ2-7	TRBV20-1	TRBD1	CSAPGTDVYEQYF	TGCAGTGCCCCCGGGACAGACGTCTACGAGCAGTACTTC
few	TRBJ1-1	TRBV20-1	-	CSAIEGVEGEAFF	TGCAGTGCTATTGAAGGGGTAGAGGGTGAAGCTTTCTTT
few	TRBJ2-3	TRBV11-2	TRBD2	CASSSYGGADTQYF	TGTGCCAGCAGCTCCTACGGGGGGGCAGATACGCAGTATTTT
few	TRBJ2-7	TRBV20-1	-	CSARHRYSYEQYF	TGCAGTGCTAGGCATAGATACTCCTACGAGCAGTACTTC
-	TRBJ1-2	TRBV2	-	CASSEEQDSPYTF	TGTGCCAGCAGTGAAGAGCAGGACAGTCCCTACACCTTC
few	TRBJ1-4	TRBV28	-	CASKSNPIGEKLFF	TGTGCCAGCAAGTCTAACCCCATCGGGGAAAAACTGTTTTTT
many	TRBJ2-1	TRBV29-1	TRBD2	CSVEVKDGPQGGDEQFF	TGCAGCGTTGAAGTCAAAGACGGGCCCCAGGGAGGGGATGAGCAGTTCTTC
few	TRBJ1-1	TRBV20-1	-	CSAANRLNTEAFF	TGCAGTGCCGCAAACCGGCTGAACACTGAAGCTTTCTTT
-	TRBJ1-1	TRBV9	-	CASSVVKGGEAEAFF	TGTGCCAGCAGCGTAGTAAAGGGGGGGGAGGCTGAAGCTTTCTTT
-	TRBJ1-6	TRBV11-2	TRBD1	CASSLRGSWNSPLHF	TGTGCCAGCAGCCTCAGGGGGTCCTGGAATTCACCCCTCCACTTT
-	TRBJ1-4	TRBV7-3	-	CASSLRGGPGEKLFF	TGTGCCAGCAGCTTAAGGGGGGGCCCCGGTGAAAAACTGTTTTTT
-	TRBJ1-5	TRBV6-5	-	CASSRVEGRWPQHF	TGTGCCAGCAGCCGCGTGGAGGGAAGGTGGCCCCAGCATTTT
-	TRBJ2-3	TRBV20-1	-	CSATKSRADTQYF	TGCAGTGCTACGAAGAGTAGGGCAGATACGCAGTATTTT
few	TRBJ1-4	TRBV9	-	CASSEAPTTNEKLFF	TGTGCCAGCAGCGAGGCCCCTACAACTAATGAAAAACTGTTTTTT